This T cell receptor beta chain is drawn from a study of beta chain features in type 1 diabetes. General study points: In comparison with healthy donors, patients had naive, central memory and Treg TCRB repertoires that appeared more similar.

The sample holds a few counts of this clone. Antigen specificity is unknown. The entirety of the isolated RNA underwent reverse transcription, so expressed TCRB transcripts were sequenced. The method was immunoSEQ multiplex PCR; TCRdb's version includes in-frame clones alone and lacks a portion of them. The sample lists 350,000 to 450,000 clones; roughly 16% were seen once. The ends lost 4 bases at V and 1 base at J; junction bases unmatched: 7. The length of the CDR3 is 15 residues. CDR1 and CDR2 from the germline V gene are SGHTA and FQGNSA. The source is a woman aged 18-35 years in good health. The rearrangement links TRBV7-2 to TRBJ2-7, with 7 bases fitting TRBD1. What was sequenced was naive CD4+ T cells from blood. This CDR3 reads CASSSGQASSYEQYF. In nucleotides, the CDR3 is TGTGCCAGCAGCTCTGGACAGGCTTCTTCCTACGAGCAGTACTTC. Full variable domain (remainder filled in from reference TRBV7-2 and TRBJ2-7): GAGVSQSPSNKVTEKGKDVELRCDPISGHTALYWYRQSLGQGLEFLIYFQGNSAPDKSGLPSDRFSAERTGGSVSTLTIQRTQQEDSAVYLCASSSGQASSYEQYFGPGTRLTVT.